The clone carrying this T cell receptor (beta chain) was counted only a few times. V was cut by 2 bases and J by 2 bases, with 18 bases left in between. The CDR3 contains 17 residues. This specimen comes from a study of T-cell memory formation after mild COVID-19. Each CDR3 protein gets one entry after TCRdb re-called the 5' RACE reads with MiXCR. The data contain under 550,000 distinct CDR3 sequences, roughly 18% of them singletons. The V gene is TRBV12-3 or TRBV12-4, the J gene TRBJ1-2; a possible D gene is TRBD1 (5 bases). What was sequenced was PBMCs or a T cell subset sorted from them (not recorded which). The TCR comes from a man younger than 30 who had mild COVID-19 (a few samples of this study predate the infection). Cell type and time point are not known. This CDR3 reads CASSLHSGTAENYGYTF. DNA for the CDR3: TGTGCCAGCAGTTTACATAGTGGGACCGCGGAGAACTATGGCTACACCTTC.